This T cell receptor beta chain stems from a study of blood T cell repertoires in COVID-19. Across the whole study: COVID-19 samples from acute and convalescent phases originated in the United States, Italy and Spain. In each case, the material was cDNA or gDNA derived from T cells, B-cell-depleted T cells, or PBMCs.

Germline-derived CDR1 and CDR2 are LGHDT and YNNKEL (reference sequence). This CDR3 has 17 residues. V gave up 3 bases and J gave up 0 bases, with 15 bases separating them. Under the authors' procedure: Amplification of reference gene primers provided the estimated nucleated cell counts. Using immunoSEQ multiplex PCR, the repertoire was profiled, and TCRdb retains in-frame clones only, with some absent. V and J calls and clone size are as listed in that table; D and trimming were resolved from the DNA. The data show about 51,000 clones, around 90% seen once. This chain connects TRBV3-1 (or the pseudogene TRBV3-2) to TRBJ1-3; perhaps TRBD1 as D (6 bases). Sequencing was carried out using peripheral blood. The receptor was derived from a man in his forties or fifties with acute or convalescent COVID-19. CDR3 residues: CASSHDRLGNSGNTIYF. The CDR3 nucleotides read TGTGCCAGCAGCCACGACAGGTTGGGGAACTCTGGAAACACCATATATTTT.